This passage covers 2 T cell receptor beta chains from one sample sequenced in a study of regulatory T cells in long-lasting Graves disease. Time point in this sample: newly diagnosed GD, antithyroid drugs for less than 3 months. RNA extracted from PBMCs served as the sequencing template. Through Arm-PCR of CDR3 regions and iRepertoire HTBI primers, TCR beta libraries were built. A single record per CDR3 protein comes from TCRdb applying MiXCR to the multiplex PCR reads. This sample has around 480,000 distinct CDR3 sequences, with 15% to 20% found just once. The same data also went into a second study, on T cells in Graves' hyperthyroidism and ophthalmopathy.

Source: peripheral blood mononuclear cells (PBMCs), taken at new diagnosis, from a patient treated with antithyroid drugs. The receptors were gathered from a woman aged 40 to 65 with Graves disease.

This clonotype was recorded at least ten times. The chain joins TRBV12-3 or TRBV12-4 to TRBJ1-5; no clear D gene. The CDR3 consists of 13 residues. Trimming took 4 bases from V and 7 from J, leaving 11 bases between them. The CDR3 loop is CASSWTLRQPQHF. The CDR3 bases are TGTGCCAGCAGTTGGACTCTACGACAGCCCCAGCATTTT.

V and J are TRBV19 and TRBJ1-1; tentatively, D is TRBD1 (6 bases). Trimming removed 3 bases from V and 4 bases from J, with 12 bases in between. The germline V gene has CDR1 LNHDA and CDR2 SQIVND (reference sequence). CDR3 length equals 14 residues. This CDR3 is CASSIHREGTEAFF. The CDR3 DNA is TGTGCCAGTAGTATCCACAGGGAAGGCACTGAAGCTTTCTTT.